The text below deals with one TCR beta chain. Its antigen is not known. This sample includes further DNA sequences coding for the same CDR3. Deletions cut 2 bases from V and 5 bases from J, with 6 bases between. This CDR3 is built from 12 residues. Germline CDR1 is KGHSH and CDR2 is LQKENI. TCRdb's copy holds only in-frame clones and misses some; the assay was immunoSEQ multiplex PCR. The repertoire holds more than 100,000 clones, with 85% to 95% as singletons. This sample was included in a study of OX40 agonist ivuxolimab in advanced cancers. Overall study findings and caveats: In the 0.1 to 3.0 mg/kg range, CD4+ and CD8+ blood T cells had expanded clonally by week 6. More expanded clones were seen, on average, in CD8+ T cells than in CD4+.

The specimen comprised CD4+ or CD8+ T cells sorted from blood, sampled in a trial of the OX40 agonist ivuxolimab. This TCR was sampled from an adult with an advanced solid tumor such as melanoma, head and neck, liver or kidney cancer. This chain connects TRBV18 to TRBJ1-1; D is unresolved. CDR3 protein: CASSPGRTEAFF. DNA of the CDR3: TGTGCCAGCTCACCAGGGAGGACTGAAGCTTTCTTT.